Below, 2 T cell receptor beta chains from the same sample are listed, as sequenced in a study of blood T cell repertoires in COVID-19. Only in-frame clones appear in the TCRdb table, and some are missing; sequencing was by immunoSEQ multiplex PCR. The data hold a few thousand clones, with 70% observed a single time. The sample taken for sequencing was peripheral blood. These receptors originate from an older man with active COVID-19.

The rearrangement links TRBV4-1 to TRBJ2-7; 7 nucleotides match TRBD2. The germline gives CDR1 MGHRA, CDR2 YSYEKL. This CDR3 comprises 19 residues. With V trimmed by 0 bases and J by 3 bases, 17 bases remained unmatched. This CDR3 is CASSQEGGSWERKSYEQYF. The CDR3, as DNA: TGCGCCAGCAGCCAAGAGGGGGGGTCATGGGAACGGAAGAGCTACGAGCAGTACTTC.

Written as DNA, the CDR3 is TGCAGCGTTGAGGAGGACAGGTCCCCGGTGGACTATGGCTACACCTTC. Protein product: CSVEEDRSPVDYGYTF. The chain links TRBV29-1 to TRBJ1-2; TRBD1 matches at 7 bases. Germline CDR1 and CDR2: SQVTM and ANQGSEA. After removal of 3 bases from V and 3 bases from J, the junction contained 13 bases not matched to a gene. The CDR3 contains 16 residues.